The 7 T cell receptor beta chains given below trace back to one sample, sequenced in a study of identical twins listed by TCRdb under 2016. The library came from 5' RACE. For sequencing, an Illumina HiSeq 2000 was employed. TCRdb trimmed public reads at Q25 via fastp, called clones via MiXCR and kept in-frame beta chains. Identical CDR3 protein sequences are pooled into one entry, listed with their most common genes and DNA. The sample table shows roughly 350,000 distinct CDR3 sequences, and around 9.7% are seen once. In total, the top ten clones hold approximately 8.9% of the sample. The material sequenced was naive T cells sorted from blood. Interpreted using the paper, the cell subset or site label stands for: cells isolated with a human naive T-cell isolation kit. These receptors all stem from a woman between 45 and 60 years old in good health.

This clonotype was counted many times. J is TRBJ1-1 and V is TRBV29-1, with 8 bases aligning to TRBD1. Germline V gene sequence: CDR1 SQVTM, CDR2 ANQGSEA. Trimming removed 6 bases from V and 6 bases from J; junction bases left unmatched: 12. The CDR3 runs 14 residues. CDR3 amino acids: CSVPGVQGDAEAFF. CDR3 DNA: TGCAGCGTCCCTGGGGTACAGGGGGACGCTGAAGCTTTCTTT. Full variable domain (remainder filled in from reference TRBV29-1 and TRBJ1-1): SAVISQKPSRDICQRGTSLTIQCQVDSQVTMMFWYRQQPGQSLTLIATANQGSEATYESGFVIDKFPISRPNLTFSTLTVSNMSPEDSSIYLCSVPGVQGDAEAFFGQGTRLTVV.

This clonotype has only a few counts. The genes are TRBV10-3 and TRBJ2-3, with 9 nucleotides matching TRBD2. After removal of 6 bases from V and 11 bases from J, the junction contained 6 bases not matched to a gene. Germline V gene sequence: CDR1 ENHRY, CDR2 SYGVKD. The CDR3 is 12 residues long. CDR3 sequence (DNA): TGTGCCATCAGGACCCTAGCGGGAATGCAGTATTTT. This translates into CAIRTLAGMQYF.

V usage is TRBV18 and J usage is TRBJ2-7, with 9 bases fitting TRBD1. The germline CDR1 and CDR2 sequences are KGHSH and LQKENI. The CDR3 extends over 14 amino acids. Germline trimming cut 3 bases from V and 4 bases from J; bases unmatched to any gene: 4. CDR3 residues: CASSPGTGRYEQYF. In DNA form, the CDR3 reads TGTGCCAGCTCACCCGGGACAGGGAGGTACGAGCAGTACTTC. Based on the CDR3 plus reference TRBV18 and TRBJ2-7, the full variable domain is NAGVMQNPRHLVRRRGQEARLRCSPMKGHSHVYWYRQLPEEGLKFMVYLQKENIIDESGMPKERFSAEFPKEGPSILRIQQVVRGDSAAYFCASSPGTGRYEQYFGPGTRLTVT.

V gene TRBV5-1 combines with J gene TRBJ2-7, with 11 bases fitting TRBD2. CDR3 length: 17 residues. The V segment lost 0 bases and the J segment 6 bases; nucleotides outside the gene matches: 11. Germline CDR1 SGHRS, CDR2 YFSETQ. CDR3 protein: CASSLEPSGTSGFEQYF. CDR3 coding DNA: TGCGCCAGCAGCTTGGAACCCTCCGGGACTAGCGGATTCGAGCAGTACTTC.

This chain connects TRBV19 to TRBJ2-7; D is undetermined. This CDR3 has 15 amino acids. V lost 5 bases and J 0 bases, leaving 14 bases between the germline ends. Germline V gene sequence: CDR1 LNHDA, CDR2 SQIVND (reference sequence). This CDR3 is CASSSDGISSYEQYF. CDR3 nucleotides: TGTGCCAGTAGTTCAGACGGAATCAGCTCCTACGAGCAGTACTTC.

This sequence joins TRBV4-1 and TRBJ2-7; no clear D gene. The CDR3 sequence is 13 residues long. Trimming shortened V by 0 bases and J by 5 bases, and 8 bases separated the two germline ends. Per the germline V gene, CDR1 is MGHRA and CDR2 is YSYEKL. CDR3 DNA sequence: TGCGCCAGCAGCCAAGATTTAGGTGACGAGCAGTACGTC. Its translation: CASSQDLGDEQYV.

This clonotype came up many times. The V gene is TRBV9, the J gene TRBJ2-3; tentative D call: TRBD2 (5 bases). Germline V gene sequence: CDR1 SGDLS, CDR2 YYNGEE. The CDR3 extends over 12 amino acids. The V end lost 5 bases, the J end lost 4 bases, and 8 bases lay between the germline ends. CDR3 coding DNA: TGTGCCAGCAGGGGAGTGGCAGATACGCAGTATTTT. Protein: CASRGVADTQYF.